This entry is about one T cell receptor (beta chain). This specimen belongs to a study of blood T cell repertoires in COVID-19. On the study more broadly: Samples of COVID-19 (acute and convalescent) were obtained from the United States, Italy and Spain. Sources were T cells, B-cell-depleted T cells, or PBMCs; the material itself was cDNA or gDNA.

The CDR3 loop spans 14 amino acids. The germline CDR1 and CDR2 sequences are SGHAT and FQNNGV. V lost 1 base and J 7 bases, leaving 10 bases between the germline ends. Study processing details: Estimation of nucleated cell counts was performed using reference gene primer amplification. The method was immunoSEQ multiplex PCR; TCRdb's version includes in-frame clones alone and lacks a portion of them. V and J calls and clone size are those listed in that table; D and trimming were worked out from the DNA. The sample yields about 170,000 clones, around four fifths seen once. The TCR comes from a woman at least 80 years old with acute or convalescent COVID-19. Material: peripheral blood. V gene TRBV11-2 combines with J gene TRBJ1-4; D not certain. CDR3 sequence (DNA): TGTGCCAGCAGCTTAGGGAGGGATGGTGAAAAACTGTTTTTT. Its translation: CASSLGRDGEKLFF. The variable domain in full, with the rest retrieved from reference TRBV11-2 and TRBJ1-4, is EAGVAQSPRYKIIEKRQSVAFWCNPISGHATLYWYQQILGQGPKLLIQFQNNGVVDDSQLPKDRFSAERLKGVDSTLKIQPAKLEDSAVYLCASSLGRDGEKLFFGSGTQLSVL.